The 32 T cell receptor beta chains reported below all come from one sample, sequenced in a study of regulatory T cells in long-lasting Graves disease. Time point defined: persistent/refractory GD, antithyroid drugs over 5 years with positive TRAb. Extracted PBMC RNA gave rise to the TCR library. The authors built TCR beta libraries using iRepertoire HTBI primers and Arm-PCR of CDR3 regions. TCRdb redid the calling of the multiplex PCR reads with MiXCR, one entry per CDR3 protein. The sample has roughly 400,000 distinct CDR3 sequences; 20% to 25% are singletons. The specimen was peripheral blood mononuclear cells (PBMCs), collected when the disease was refractory, from a patient treated with antithyroid drugs. The receptors were gathered from a female donor with Graves disease.

This clonotype appeared many times. This chain joins TRBV7-6 and TRBJ2-2; 7 nucleotides line up with TRBD1. This CDR3 region has 16 residues. J gave up 7 bases and V 5 bases, and 13 bases lay outside the gene matches. Germline CDR1 SGHVS, CDR2 FNYEAQ. The DNA for the CDR3 is TGTGCCAGCAGCCCGACTACAGGGGCCTGGTTCGGGGAGCTGTTTTTT. Protein sequence: CASSPTTGAWFGELFF.

This clonotype was recorded at least ten times. V and J are TRBV7-2 and TRBJ1-2; D gene unclear. The V gene's germline CDR1 is SGHTA and CDR2 FQGNSA. V lost 3 bases to trimming and J lost 6 bases, with 17 bases between them. This CDR3 is built from 15 residues. CDR3 in DNA: TGTGCCAGCAGCTTCGCCGACCCGAGGTTGAATGGCTACACCTTC. Protein product: CASSFADPRLNGYTF.

This clonotype turned up a few times. The chain carries TRBV20-1 and TRBJ1-5; D is possibly TRBD1 (5 bases). In germline, CDR1 is DFQATT, CDR2 SNEGSKA (reference sequence). CDR3 length: 15 residues. V lost 1 base and J lost 2, with 12 bases in between. CDR3 in DNA: TGCAGTGCTAGAGCCTCAACAGGTGGCAATCAGCCCCAGCATTTT. It codes for CSARASTGGNQPQHF.

This clonotype appeared many times. This chain connects TRBV6-1 to TRBJ2-7, with D perhaps assigned TRBD1 or TRBD2 (5 bases each). With 4 bases removed from V and 0 bases from J, the gap between germline ends came to 13 bases. The CDR3 sequence is 15 residues long. Germline V lookup: CDR1 MNHNS, CDR2 SASEGT. CDR3 residues: CASSGGTVNSYEQYF. CDR3 DNA sequence: TGTGCCAGCAGTGGGGGGACCGTCAACTCCTACGAGCAGTACTTC.

The chain carries TRBV30 and TRBJ1-1; TRBD1 matches at 7 bases. With 6 bases clipped from V and 0 bases from J, the junction kept 4 bases outside the gene matches. Germline V gene data show CDR1 as GTSNPN and CDR2 as SVGIG (reference sequence). The CDR3 contains 13 residues. The CDR3: CACQTGLNTEAFF. In DNA form, the CDR3 reads TGTGCCTGTCAGACAGGGCTGAACACTGAAGCTTTCTTT.

The chain is built from TRBV20-1 and TRBJ2-7; D might be TRBD2 (6 bases). Germline V lookup: CDR1 DFQATT, CDR2 SNEGSKA (reference sequence). The CDR3 length is 14 residues. The CDR3 DNA follows: TGCAGCGGCCCCGTGACTAGGAAATTTTACGAGCAGTACTTC. This encodes CSGPVTRKFYEQYF.

This clonotype occurred many times. This chain uses TRBV6-5 with TRBJ2-7; D may correspond to TRBD1 or TRBD2 (6 bases each). Germline V gene data show CDR1 as MNHEY and CDR2 as SVGAGI. The CDR3 length is 15 residues. Trimming stripped 0 bases from V and 6 bases from J, with 15 bases between. This CDR3 is CASSYSELGGSEQYF. The CDR3 region has the DNA TGTGCCAGCAGTTACTCTGAGTTGGGGGGCAGCGAGCAGTACTTC.

This clonotype was seen many times. The rearrangement links TRBV6-1 to TRBJ1-5; TRBD1 matches 9 bases. V shed 4 bases and J 4 bases; nucleotides not matched to a gene: 2. The CDR3 sequence is 14 residues long. Germline CDR1 and CDR2: MNHNS and SASEGT. DNA of the CDR3: TGTGCCAGCAGTGCCGGGACAGGGAATCAGCCCCAGCATTTT. As protein: CASSAGTGNQPQHF.

This clonotype was picked up a small number of times. The chain couples TRBV4-2 to TRBJ1-5, with D unclear. V lost 0 bases to trimming and J lost 7 bases, with 7 bases between them. Germline assignment: CDR1 LGHNA and CDR2 YNFKEQ. The CDR3 consists of 13 residues. The CDR3 protein is CASSQDGGQPQHF. CDR3 in DNA: TGTGCCAGCAGCCAAGACGGTGGCCAGCCCCAGCATTTT.

This clonotype was seen many times. The rearrangement uses TRBV18 and TRBJ1-1, with D unclear. The CDR3 extends over 15 amino acids. V was clipped by 4 bases and J by 4 bases, with 16 bases between them. Per the germline V gene, CDR1 is KGHSH and CDR2 is LQKENI. In DNA form, the CDR3 reads TGTGCCAGCTCACAAAATAAGGCGAACGGCACTGAAGCTTTCTTT. Translation gives CASSQNKANGTEAFF.

The rearrangement joins TRBV4-1 to TRBJ2-7; 11 positions agree with TRBD2. V dropped 1 base and J dropped 3; count of bases not matched to a gene: 5. There are 16 residues in the CDR3. The germline CDR1 and CDR2 sequences are MGHRA and YSYEKL. Written as DNA, the CDR3 is TGCGCCAGCAGCCAAGTAACTAGCGGGAGTGACTACGAGCAGTACTTC. Amino acid sequence: CASSQVTSGSDYEQYF.

This clonotype has a handful of counts. J is TRBJ1-3 and V is TRBV20-1; 7 positions match TRBD1. Trimming cost V 7 bases and J 2 bases; bases outside gene matches: 5. From germline, CDR1 is DFQATT and CDR2 SNEGSKA (reference sequence). The CDR3 length is 13 residues. The CDR3 loop is CSVQTGPGNTIYF. The CDR3 DNA follows: TGCAGTGTCCAGACAGGGCCTGGAAACACCATATATTTT.

There are a few counts of this clonotype. The rearrangement uses TRBV20-1 and TRBJ2-7, with TRBD2 identical over 10 bases. Unmatched junction bases numbered 5, after V lost 3 bases and J lost 6 bases. Germline V gene sequence: CDR1 DFQATT, CDR2 SNEGSKA (reference sequence). CDR3 size: 13 residues. CDR3 sequence: CSASKAGGPEQYF. CDR3 coding DNA: TGCAGTGCTAGTAAAGCGGGAGGGCCCGAGCAGTACTTC.

V is TRBV5-8 and J is TRBJ2-3; the match to TRBD1 covers 9 bases. From germline, CDR1 is SGHTS and CDR2 YDEGEE. CDR3 length: 15 amino acids. V gave up 3 bases and J gave up 7 bases; unmatched junction bases: 9. CDR3: CASSYSLGQGNTQYF. The CDR3 DNA reads as TGTGCCAGCAGCTATTCCTTAGGACAGGGGAATACGCAGTATTTT.

The chain has TRBV19 and TRBJ1-2; no reliable D call. The CDR3 length is 13 residues. The V and J ends lost 3 bases and 2 bases respectively, with 7 bases between them. Per germline, CDR1 LNHDA and CDR2 SQIVND (reference sequence). The CDR3 is CASSILGNYGYTF. CDR3 nucleotides: TGTGCCAGTAGTATTCTGGGGAACTATGGCTACACCTTC.

This clonotype has just a few counts. The V call is TRBV12-3 or TRBV12-4, the J call TRBJ1-2; 8 bases map to TRBD1. The trim removed 4 bases at V and 2 bases at J, leaving 9 bases unmatched. The CDR3 loop spans 16 amino acids. In DNA form, the CDR3 reads TGTGCCAGCAGTTCATCCTACAGGGGGGAGAACTATGGCTACACCTTC. This sequence encodes CASSSSYRGENYGYTF.

This clonotype showed up many times. The genes are TRBV6-5 and TRBJ2-5; TRBD1 matches at 8 bases. The V gene end was trimmed by 1 base and the J gene end by 5 bases; junction bases not matched to a gene: 9. The CDR3 is made up of 16 amino acids. The V gene's germline CDR1 is MNHEY and CDR2 SVGAGI. CDR3 in amino acids: CASSYLDRGNGETQYF. CDR3 DNA sequence: TGTGCCAGCAGTTACTTAGACAGGGGCAACGGGGAGACCCAGTACTTC.

This sequence joins TRBV5-1 and TRBJ2-5; D perhaps matches TRBD1 (9 bases). The CDR3 has 15 residues. CDR1 SGHRS and CDR2 YFSETQ come from the germline V gene. Trimming left V 5 bases short and J 3 bases short, with 17 bases between. In DNA form, the CDR3 reads TGCGCCAGCAGTAGCGGGACAGGGAGTGAAGAGACCCAGTACTTC. Protein sequence: CASSSGTGSEETQYF.

There are many counts of this clonotype. V and J are TRBV2 and TRBJ2-5; D unclear. Germline CDR1 SNHLY, CDR2 FYNNEI. The CDR3 totals 12 residues. V gave up 6 bases and J gave up 5 bases, with 10 bases separating them. CDR3 protein: CASRGNVETQYF. The CDR3 DNA follows: TGTGCCAGCAGGGGCAACGTCGAGACCCAGTACTTC. Drawing the rest from reference TRBV2 and TRBJ2-5, the complete variable domain is EPEVTQTPSHQVTQMGQEVILRCVPISNHLYFYWYRQILGQKVEFLVSFYNNEISEKSEIFDDQFSVERPDGSNFTLKIRSTKLEDSAMYFCASRGNVETQYFGPGTRLLVL.

This clonotype was recorded many times. The rearrangement uses TRBV5-1 and TRBJ2-7, with D tentatively TRBD1 (6 bases). Germline CDR1 and CDR2: SGHRS and YFSETQ. The CDR3 length is 14 residues. With 1 base removed from V and 2 bases from J, the gap between germline ends came to 10 bases. This chain's CDR3 is CASSLRGSTYEQYF. For the CDR3, the DNA is TGCGCCAGCAGCTTGAGGGGGTCCACCTACGAGCAGTACTTC.

This chain connects TRBV11-2 to TRBJ1-1, with D unresolved. Germline V lookup: CDR1 SGHAT, CDR2 FQNNGV. The V gene lost 5 bases and the J gene lost 1 base, with 8 bases spanning the gap. The CDR3 runs to 13 residues. The CDR3 loop is CASSQEQNTEAFF. CDR3 bases: TGTGCCAGCAGCCAAGAACAGAACACTGAAGCTTTCTTT.

This clonotype was seen at least ten times. CDR3 DNA sequence: TGTGCCTGGAGTGTAAACCGGGGCCGGTATAATGAAAAACTGTTTTTT. Its translation: CAWSVNRGRYNEKLFF. The genes are TRBV30 and TRBJ1-4; maybe TRBD1 (5 bases). Germline V lookup: CDR1 GTSNPN, CDR2 SVGIG (reference sequence). The CDR3 consists of 16 residues. The V end was cut by 0 bases, the J end by 4 bases, with 15 bases between.

The rearrangement uses TRBV18 and TRBJ2-4; possible D gene TRBD2, 5 bases. This CDR3 comprises 16 residues. Germline assignment: CDR1 KGHSH and CDR2 LQKENI. V was clipped by 6 bases and J by 3 bases, with 18 bases between them. The CDR3 nucleotides read TGTGCCAGCTCCTCCGAGGAGGATATTAGCAAAAACATTCAGTACTTC. Its protein product is CASSSEEDISKNIQYF. Full variable domain (remainder filled in from reference TRBV18 and TRBJ2-4): NAGVMQNPRHLVRRRGQEARLRCSPMKGHSHVYWYRQLPEEGLKFMVYLQKENIIDESGMPKERFSAEFPKEGPSILRIQQVVRGDSAAYFCASSSEEDISKNIQYFGAGTRLSVL.

J is TRBJ2-5 and V is TRBV5-1; tentatively, D is TRBD2 (6 bases). V dropped 1 base and J dropped 5 bases, with 15 bases sitting between them. Germline-derived CDR1 and CDR2 are SGHRS and YFSETQ. CDR3 length equals 15 residues. CDR3 nucleotides: TGCGCCAGCAGCTTGATGCCTAGCGCGGGGGAGACCCAGTACTTC. This sequence encodes CASSLMPSAGETQYF.

The V gene is TRBV12-5, the J gene TRBJ2-5, with 7 bases that match TRBD2. Germline CDR1 is LGHNT and CDR2 is FRNRAP. The CDR3 loop spans 14 amino acids. Trimming at V came to 6 bases and at J to 5 bases, leaving 9 bases not matched to a gene. In DNA, the CDR3 is TGTGCTAGTGGACCCCTTAGGGACTACGAGACCCAGTACTTC. Translated, it gives CASGPLRDYETQYF.

Regarding this clonotype: A read error may explain this, as a much larger clone is one base away. The rearrangement joins TRBV2 to TRBJ2-5; D may be TRBD1 (6 bases). The CDR3 sequence is 14 residues long. Germline lookup yields CDR1 SNHLY and CDR2 FYNNEI. The germline V and J ends were trimmed by 6 bases and 2 bases, with 13 bases remaining between them. DNA for the CDR3: TGTGCCAGCAGGGGGGCCCAGGGACAAGAGACCCAGTACTTC. Protein product: CASRGAQGQETQYF.

Ten or more counts support this clonotype. The chain joins TRBV5-1 to TRBJ1-1; D perhaps matches TRBD1 (5 bases). Trimming cost V 0 bases and J 7 bases, with 13 bases left between them. The CDR3 length is 14 residues. Germline CDR1 reads SGHRS; CDR2 reads YFSETQ. The CDR3 loop reads CASSLERRTLEAFF. For the CDR3, the DNA is TGCGCCAGCAGCTTGGAGCGCCGGACACTTGAAGCTTTCTTT.

This clonotype occurred a few times. The chain has TRBV27 and TRBJ2-3; D may be TRBD2 (5 bases). The CDR3 contains 17 residues. With 4 bases removed from V and 1 base from J, the gap between germline ends came to 18 bases. Germline lookup yields CDR1 MNHEY and CDR2 SMNVEV (reference sequence). The CDR3 here is CASSSHRGRMGTDTQYF. The CDR3 region has the DNA TGTGCCAGCAGTTCCCATCGGGGAAGGATGGGCACAGATACGCAGTATTTT.

A remark on this clonotype: A much larger clone lies a single base off, so this may be a read error. V gene TRBV6-2 or TRBV6-3 combines with J gene TRBJ2-7, with 11 bases fitting TRBD2. This CDR3 region has 14 residues. Germline V gene sequence: CDR1 MNHEY, CDR2 SVGEGT. Germline trimming cut 8 bases from V and 1 base from J; bases unmatched to any gene: 4. CDR3 nucleotide sequence: TGTGCCAGCCATGTAGCGGGAGGGTCCTACGAGCAGTACTTC. Translated, it gives CASHVAGGSYEQYF.

The chain links TRBV6-2 or TRBV6-3 to TRBJ2-7; perhaps TRBD2 as D (6 bases). V was clipped by 5 bases and J by 1 base, with 18 bases between them. The CDR3 extends over 16 amino acids. CDR1 and CDR2 from the germline V gene are MNHEY and SVGEGT. The CDR3 region has the DNA TGTGCCAGCAGTGAACTTGGCGGGACCCCGTCCTACGAGCAGTACTTC. Its protein product is CASSELGGTPSYEQYF.

There are many counts of this clonotype. The gene calls are TRBV15 and TRBJ1-6; D remains unclear. Germline V gives CDR1 LNHNV, CDR2 YYDKDF (reference sequence). The ends were cut back, 1 base at V and 7 bases at J, with 8 bases in the middle. CDR3 length equals 14 residues. CDR3 coding DNA: TGTGCCACCAGCAGAGGTTGGGTCAATTCACCCCTCCACTTT. Its protein is CATSRGWVNSPLHF.

About this clonotype: This may come from a read error, since a much larger clone is one base off. The chain has TRBV27 and TRBJ2-7; D is uncertain. V gave up 3 bases and J gave up 2 bases, with 14 bases separating them. This CDR3 spans 15 amino acids. The germline V gene has CDR1 MNHEY and CDR2 SMNVEV (reference sequence). The CDR3 loop reads CASSFKTESPYEQYF. The CDR3 bases are TGTGCCAGCAGTTTTAAGACCGAAAGCCCCTACGAGCAGTACTTC.